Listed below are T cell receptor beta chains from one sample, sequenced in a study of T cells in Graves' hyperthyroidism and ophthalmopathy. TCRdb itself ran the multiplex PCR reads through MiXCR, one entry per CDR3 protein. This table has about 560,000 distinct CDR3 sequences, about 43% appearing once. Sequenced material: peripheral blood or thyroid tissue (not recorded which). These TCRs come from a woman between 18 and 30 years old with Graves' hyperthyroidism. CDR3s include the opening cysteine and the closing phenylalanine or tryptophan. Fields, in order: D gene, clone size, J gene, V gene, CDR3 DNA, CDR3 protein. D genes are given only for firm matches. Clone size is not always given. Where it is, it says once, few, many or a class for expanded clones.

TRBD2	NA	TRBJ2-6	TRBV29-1	TGCAGCGGACTAGCGGCAGGGAGCTCTGGGGCCAACGTCCTGACTTTC	CSGLAAGSSGANVLTF
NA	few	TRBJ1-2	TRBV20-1	TGCAGTGCTGGACTATGGGAGGACTATGGCTACACCTTC	CSAGLWEDYGYTF
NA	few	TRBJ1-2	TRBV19	TGTGCCAGTAGTCTGTCCGTTAACTATGGCTACACCTTC	CASSLSVNYGYTF
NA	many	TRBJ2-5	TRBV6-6	TGTGCCAGCAGTTACTCGACGGGGACCCAGTACTTC	CASSYSTGTQYF
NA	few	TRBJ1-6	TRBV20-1	TGCAGTGCTAGAGATCAGGGACTTCACGGTTCACCCCTCCACTTT	CSARDQGLHGSPLHF
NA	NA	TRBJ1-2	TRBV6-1	TGTGCCAGCAGATGGGACCGCGGGGGAGGCTACACCTTC	CASRWDRGGGYTF
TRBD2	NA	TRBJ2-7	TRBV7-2	TGTGCCAGCAGCCAATCTAGCGGGCCTGTGGAGCAGTACTTC	CASSQSSGPVEQYF
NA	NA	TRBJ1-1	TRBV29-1	TGCAGTGCATCCCAGGGGCAGAGCGCTGAAGCTTTCTTT	CSASQGQSAEAFF
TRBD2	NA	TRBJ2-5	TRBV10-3	TGTGCCAGCCAAGGGCCCGGGACTACCGTCCAAGAGACCCAGTACTTC	CASQGPGTTVQETQYF
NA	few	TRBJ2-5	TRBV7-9	TGTGCCAGCAGCTTCGGGACCCGAGAGACCCAGTACTTC	CASSFGTRETQYF
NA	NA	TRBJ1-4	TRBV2	TGTGCCAGCAGGGGGAGCGGGAAACTGTTTTTT	CASRGSGKLFF
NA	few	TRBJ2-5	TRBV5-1	TGCGCCAGCTCGGAAGTCCAGGGGCCTCAAGAGACCCAGTACTTC	CASSEVQGPQETQYF
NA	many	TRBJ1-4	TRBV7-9	TGTGCCAGCATCCTTGACAGGTCTAATGAAAAACTGTTTTTT	CASILDRSNEKLFF
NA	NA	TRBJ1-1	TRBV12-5	TGTGCTAGTGGTTTTGGACGGAACACTGAAGCTTTCTTT	CASGFGRNTEAFF
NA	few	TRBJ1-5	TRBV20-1	TGCAGTGCTACTACCGCCAATCAGCCCCAGCATTTT	CSATTANQPQHF
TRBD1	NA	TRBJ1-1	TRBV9	TGTGCCAGCAGCGTGGGGCAGGGGGCCGGTGAAGCTTTCTTT	CASSVGQGAGEAFF
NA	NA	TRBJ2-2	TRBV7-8	TGTGCCAGCAGCTTACGGCGGGCGAACACCGGGGAGCTGTTTTTT	CASSLRRANTGELFF
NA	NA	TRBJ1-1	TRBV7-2	TGTGCCAGCAGCTACAGGGTATCCTCCACTGAAGCTTTCTTT	CASSYRVSSTEAFF
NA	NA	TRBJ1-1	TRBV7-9	TGTGCCAGCAGCTTATCAGGGCTGGTCTCCGAAGCTTTCTTT	CASSLSGLVSEAFF
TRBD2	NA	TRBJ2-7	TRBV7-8	TGTGCCAGCAGCTTAGTAGGGACTAGTCTCTACGAGCAGTACTTC	CASSLVGTSLYEQYF
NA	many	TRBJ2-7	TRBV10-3	TGTGCCATCAGTGAGTCTTACAGGGTACAGTACTTC	CAISESYRVQYF
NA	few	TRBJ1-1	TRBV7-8	TGTGCCAGCAGCTTAGGAGGGGGTTTCGGTGAAGCTTTCTTT	CASSLGGGFGEAFF
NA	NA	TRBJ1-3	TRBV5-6	TGTGCCAGCAGCTTGGGGACACAACTGCGGGGAAACACCATATATTTT	CASSLGTQLRGNTIYF
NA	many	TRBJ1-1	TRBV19	TGTGCCAGTAGTATAGCGGTGAACACTGAAGCTTTCTTT	CASSIAVNTEAFF
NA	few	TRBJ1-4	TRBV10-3	TGTGCCAGCTCCGAGGCAGCGAATGAAAAACTGTTTTTT	CASSEAANEKLFF
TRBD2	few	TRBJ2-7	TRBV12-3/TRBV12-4	TGTGCCAGCAGGTACACGGGGGGTAGCTCCTACGAGCAGTACTTC	CASRYTGGSSYEQYF
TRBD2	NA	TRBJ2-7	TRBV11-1	TGTGCCAGCACCGAAAGCGGGAGACAGCAGTACTTC	CASTESGRQQYF
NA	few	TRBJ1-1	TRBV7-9	TGTGCCAGCAGCTTTAGCGATAACACTGAAGCTTTCTTT	CASSFSDNTEAFF
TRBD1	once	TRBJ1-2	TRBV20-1	TGCAGTGCTAGAGCACAGGGGAACTATGGCTACACCTTC	CSARAQGNYGYTF
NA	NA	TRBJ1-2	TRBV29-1	TGCAGCTCAACCCTGGCGGGGACCTATGGCTACACCTTC	CSSTLAGTYGYTF
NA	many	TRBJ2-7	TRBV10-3	TGTGCCATCAGTGCAGGGCACGAGCAGTACTTC	CAISAGHEQYF
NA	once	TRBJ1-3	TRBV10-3	TGTGCCATCAGTAAACTAGCGGGCACCATATATTTT	CAISKLAGTIYF
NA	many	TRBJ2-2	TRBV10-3	TGTGCCATCAGTGACTGGGAGAACACCGGGGAGCTGTTTTTT	CAISDWENTGELFF
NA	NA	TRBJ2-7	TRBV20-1	TGCAGTGCAGTTCTCAGGGTATCCTACGAGCAGTACTTC	CSAVLRVSYEQYF
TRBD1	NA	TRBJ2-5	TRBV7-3	TGTGCCAGCGTCCTTCAGGGGGCTGCACAGGAGACCCAGTACTTC	CASVLQGAAQETQYF
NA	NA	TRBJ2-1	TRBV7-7	TGTGCTAGCAGCTTAGTAGCGGGACAGGGTACTGAGCAGTTCTTC	CASSLVAGQGTEQFF
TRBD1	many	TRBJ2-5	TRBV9	TGTGCCAGCAGCTTTCGGACAGGGGAAGAGACCCAGTACTTC	CASSFRTGEETQYF
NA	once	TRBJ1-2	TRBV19	TGTGCCAGCCGAGTGATGGGCTATGGCTACACCTTC	CASRVMGYGYTF
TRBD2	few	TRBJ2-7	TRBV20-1	TGCAGTGCTAGTAGGGGGACTAGCGGAGATTACGAGCAGTACTTC	CSASRGTSGDYEQYF
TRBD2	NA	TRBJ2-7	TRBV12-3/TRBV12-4	TGTGCTAGTGGTTTGGCTACCCTGACTAGCGGGAGGGCGGCCGAGCAGTACTTC	CASGLATLTSGRAAEQYF
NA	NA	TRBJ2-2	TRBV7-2	TGTGCCAGTAGATCGTGGACAGATACCGGGGAGCTGTTTTTT	CASRSWTDTGELFF
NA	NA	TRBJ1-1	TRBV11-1	TGTGCCAGCACCCATTCGGTCGGGAACACTGAAGCTTTCTTT	CASTHSVGNTEAFF
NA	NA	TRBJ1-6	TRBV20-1	TGCAGTGTGGGCGACCCCCCCGGACCCTATAATTCACCCCTCCACTTT	CSVGDPPGPYNSPLHF
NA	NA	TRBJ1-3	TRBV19	TGTGCCAGTAGCGATACAGGGAACACCATATATTTT	CASSDTGNTIYF
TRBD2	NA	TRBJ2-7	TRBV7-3	TGTGCCAGCAGCCAAGTAGCGGGAGTAGGGGGCTACGAGCAGTACTTC	CASSQVAGVGGYEQYF
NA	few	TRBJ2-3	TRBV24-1	TGTGCCACCGGCCCGGGACCGAGCACAGATACGCAGTATTTT	CATGPGPSTDTQYF
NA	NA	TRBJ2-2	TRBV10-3	TGTGCCATCAGTGTTAGGACAGGGGAGCTGTTTTTT	CAISVRTGELFF
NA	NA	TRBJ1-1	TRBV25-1	TGTGCCAGCAGTGATTCGGTAGATCGGGTGGGGGGCACTGAAGCTTTCTTT	CASSDSVDRVGGTEAFF
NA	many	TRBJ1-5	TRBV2	TGTGCCAGCAGTTACCGGGACAATCAGCCCCAGCATTTT	CASSYRDNQPQHF
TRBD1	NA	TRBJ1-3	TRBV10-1	TGTGCCAGCAGCCGTCAGACAGGGGTCGGAAACACCATATATTTT	CASSRQTGVGNTIYF
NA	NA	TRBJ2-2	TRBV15	TGTGCCACCAGCAGAAAGGGGAACACCGGGGAGCTGTTTTTT	CATSRKGNTGELFF
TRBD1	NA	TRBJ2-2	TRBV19	TGTGCCAGTAGTGTGGACAGGACCGGGGAGCTGTTTTTT	CASSVDRTGELFF
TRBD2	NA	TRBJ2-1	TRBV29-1	TGCAGCGTTGAACGCCCGCACGTAGCGGGAGGACTGGGGAATGAGCAGTTCTTC	CSVERPHVAGGLGNEQFF
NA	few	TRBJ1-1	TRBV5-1	TGCGCCAGCAGCGAAGACAGGAGGGGAACTGAAGCTTTCTTT	CASSEDRRGTEAFF
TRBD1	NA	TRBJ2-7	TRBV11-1	TGTGCCAGCAGCTTCGCGGCCGGGACAGGGTCTGACGAGCAGTACTTC	CASSFAAGTGSDEQYF